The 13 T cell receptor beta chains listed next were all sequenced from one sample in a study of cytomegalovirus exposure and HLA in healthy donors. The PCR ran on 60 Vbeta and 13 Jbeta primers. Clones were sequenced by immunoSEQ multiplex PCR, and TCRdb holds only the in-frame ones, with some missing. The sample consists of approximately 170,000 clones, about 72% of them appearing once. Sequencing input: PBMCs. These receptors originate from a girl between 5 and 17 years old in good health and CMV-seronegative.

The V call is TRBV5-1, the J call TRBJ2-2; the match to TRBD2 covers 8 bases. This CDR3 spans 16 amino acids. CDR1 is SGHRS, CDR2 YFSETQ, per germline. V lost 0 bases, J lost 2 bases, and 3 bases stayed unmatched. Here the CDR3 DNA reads TGCGCCAGCAGCTTGGGACTAGCGACTAACACCGGGGAGCTGTTTTTT. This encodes CASSLGLATNTGELFF.

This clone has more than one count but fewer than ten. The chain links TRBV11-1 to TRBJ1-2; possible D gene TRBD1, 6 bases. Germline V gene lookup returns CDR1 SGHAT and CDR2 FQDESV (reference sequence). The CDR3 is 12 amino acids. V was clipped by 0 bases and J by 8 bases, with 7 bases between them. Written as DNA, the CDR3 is TGTGCCAGCAGCTTAGCAGGGGGAGGCTACACCTTC. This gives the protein CASSLAGGGYTF.

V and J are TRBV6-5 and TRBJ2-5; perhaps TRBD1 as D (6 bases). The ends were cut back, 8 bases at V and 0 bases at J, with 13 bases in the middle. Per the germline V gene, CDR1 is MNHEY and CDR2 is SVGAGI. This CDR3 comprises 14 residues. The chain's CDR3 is CASSTGRYQETQYF. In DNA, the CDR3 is TGTGCCAGCTCTACAGGGCGGTACCAAGAGACCCAGTACTTC.

CDR3 in DNA: TGCGCCAGCAGCCAAGAACGGCCGGGAGAGGGAGGAAACACCATATATTTT. Amino acid sequence: CASSQERPGEGGNTIYF. The chain joins TRBV4-1 to TRBJ1-3; D is ambiguous. Germline CDR1 MGHRA, CDR2 YSYEKL. The CDR3 consists of 17 residues. V gave up 0 bases and J gave up 4 bases, with 16 bases separating them.

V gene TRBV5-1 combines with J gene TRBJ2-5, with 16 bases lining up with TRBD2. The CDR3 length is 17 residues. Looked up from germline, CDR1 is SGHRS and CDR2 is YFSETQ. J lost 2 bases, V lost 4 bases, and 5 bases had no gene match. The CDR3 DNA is TGCGCCAGCAGCCCGGGGACTAGCGGGGGGGGTCAAGAGACCCAGTACTTC. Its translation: CASSPGTSGGGQETQYF.

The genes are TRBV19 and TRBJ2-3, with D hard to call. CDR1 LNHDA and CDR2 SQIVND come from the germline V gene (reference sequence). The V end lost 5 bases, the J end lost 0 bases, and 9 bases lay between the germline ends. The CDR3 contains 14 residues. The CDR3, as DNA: TGTGCCAGTAGTCAACTGATTAGCACAGATACGCAGTATTTT. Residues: CASSQLISTDTQYF.

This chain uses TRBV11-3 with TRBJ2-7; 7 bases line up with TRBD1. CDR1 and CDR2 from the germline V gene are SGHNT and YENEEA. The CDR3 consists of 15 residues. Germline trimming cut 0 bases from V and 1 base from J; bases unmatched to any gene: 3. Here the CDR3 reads CASSLDRDSSYEQYF. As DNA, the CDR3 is TGTGCCAGCAGCTTAGACCGGGACAGTTCCTACGAGCAGTACTTC.

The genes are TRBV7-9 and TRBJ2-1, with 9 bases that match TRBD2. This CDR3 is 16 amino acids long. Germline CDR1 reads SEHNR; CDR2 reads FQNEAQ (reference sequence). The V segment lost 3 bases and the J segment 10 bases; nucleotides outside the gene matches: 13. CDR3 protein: CASSFGRAAGGLEQFF. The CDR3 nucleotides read TGTGCCAGCAGCTTTGGTCGCGCTGCGGGGGGGTTGGAGCAGTTCTTC.

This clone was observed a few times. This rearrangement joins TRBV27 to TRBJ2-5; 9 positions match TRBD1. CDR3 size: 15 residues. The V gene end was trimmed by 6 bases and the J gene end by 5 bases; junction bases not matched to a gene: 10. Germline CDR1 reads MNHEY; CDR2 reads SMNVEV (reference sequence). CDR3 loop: CASRETGGAGETQYF. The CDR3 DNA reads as TGTGCCAGCAGGGAAACAGGGGGCGCCGGGGAGACCCAGTACTTC.

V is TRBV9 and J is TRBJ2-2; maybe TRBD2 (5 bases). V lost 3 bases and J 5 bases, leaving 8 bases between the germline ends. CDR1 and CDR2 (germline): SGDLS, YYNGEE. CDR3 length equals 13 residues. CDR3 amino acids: CASSDEGTGELFF. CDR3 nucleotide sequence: TGTGCCAGCAGCGACGAGGGTACCGGGGAGCTGTTTTTT.

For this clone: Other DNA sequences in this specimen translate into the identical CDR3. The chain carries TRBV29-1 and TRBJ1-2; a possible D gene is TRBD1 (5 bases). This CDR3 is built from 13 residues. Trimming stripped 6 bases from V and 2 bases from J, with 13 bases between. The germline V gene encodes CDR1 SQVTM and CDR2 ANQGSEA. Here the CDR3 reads CSVEDRGNYGYTF. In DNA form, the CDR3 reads TGCAGCGTCGAGGATCGGGGGAACTATGGCTACACCTTC.

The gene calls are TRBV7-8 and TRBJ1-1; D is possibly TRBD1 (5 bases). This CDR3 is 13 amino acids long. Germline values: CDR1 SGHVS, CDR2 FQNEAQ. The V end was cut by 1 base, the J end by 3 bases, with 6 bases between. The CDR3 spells CASSLEQDTEAFF. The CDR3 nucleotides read TGTGCCAGCAGCTTAGAACAGGACACTGAAGCTTTCTTT. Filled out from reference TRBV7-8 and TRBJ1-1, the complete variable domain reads GAGVSQSPRYKVAKRGQDVALRCDPISGHVSLFWYQQALGQGPEFLTYFQNEAQLDKSGLPSDRFFAERPEGSVSTLKIQRTQQEDSAVYLCASSLEQDTEAFFGQGTRLTVV.

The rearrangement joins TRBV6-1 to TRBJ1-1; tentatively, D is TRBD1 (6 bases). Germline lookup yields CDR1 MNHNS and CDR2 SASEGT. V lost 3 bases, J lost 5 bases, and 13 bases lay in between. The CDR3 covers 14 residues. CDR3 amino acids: CASSEPSGTTEAFF. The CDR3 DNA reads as TGTGCCAGCAGTGAGCCATCCGGGACAACTGAAGCTTTCTTT.